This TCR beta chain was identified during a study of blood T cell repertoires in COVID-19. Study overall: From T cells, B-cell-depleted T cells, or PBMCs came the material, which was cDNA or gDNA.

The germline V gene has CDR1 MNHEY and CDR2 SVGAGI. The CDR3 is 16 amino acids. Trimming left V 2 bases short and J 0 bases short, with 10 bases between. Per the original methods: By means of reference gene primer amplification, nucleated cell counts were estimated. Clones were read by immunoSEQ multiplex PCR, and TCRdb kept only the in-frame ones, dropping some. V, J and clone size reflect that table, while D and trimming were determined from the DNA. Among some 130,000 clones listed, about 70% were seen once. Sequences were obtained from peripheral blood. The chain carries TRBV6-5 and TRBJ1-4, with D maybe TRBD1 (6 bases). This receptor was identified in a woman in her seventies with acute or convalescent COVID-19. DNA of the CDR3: TGTGCCAGCAGTTACAGGGGGGGGTCAACTAATGAAAAACTGTTTTTT. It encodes CASSYRGGSTNEKLFF.